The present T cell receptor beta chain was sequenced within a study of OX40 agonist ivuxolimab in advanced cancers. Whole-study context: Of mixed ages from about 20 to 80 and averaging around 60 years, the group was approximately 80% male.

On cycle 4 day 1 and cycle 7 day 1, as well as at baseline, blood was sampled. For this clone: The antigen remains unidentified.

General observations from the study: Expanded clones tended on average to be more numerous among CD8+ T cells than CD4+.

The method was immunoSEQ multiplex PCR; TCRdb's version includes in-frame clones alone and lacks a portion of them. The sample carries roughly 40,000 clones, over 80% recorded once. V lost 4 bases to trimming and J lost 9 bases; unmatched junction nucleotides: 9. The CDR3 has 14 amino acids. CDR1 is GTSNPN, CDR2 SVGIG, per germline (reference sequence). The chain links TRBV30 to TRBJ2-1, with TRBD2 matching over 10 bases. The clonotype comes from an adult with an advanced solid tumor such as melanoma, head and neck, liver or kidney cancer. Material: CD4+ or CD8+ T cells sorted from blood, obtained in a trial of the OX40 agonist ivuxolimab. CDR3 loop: CAWKRLAGVGEQFF. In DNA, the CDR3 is TGTGCCTGGAAGCGGCTAGCGGGAGTAGGTGAGCAGTTCTTC.